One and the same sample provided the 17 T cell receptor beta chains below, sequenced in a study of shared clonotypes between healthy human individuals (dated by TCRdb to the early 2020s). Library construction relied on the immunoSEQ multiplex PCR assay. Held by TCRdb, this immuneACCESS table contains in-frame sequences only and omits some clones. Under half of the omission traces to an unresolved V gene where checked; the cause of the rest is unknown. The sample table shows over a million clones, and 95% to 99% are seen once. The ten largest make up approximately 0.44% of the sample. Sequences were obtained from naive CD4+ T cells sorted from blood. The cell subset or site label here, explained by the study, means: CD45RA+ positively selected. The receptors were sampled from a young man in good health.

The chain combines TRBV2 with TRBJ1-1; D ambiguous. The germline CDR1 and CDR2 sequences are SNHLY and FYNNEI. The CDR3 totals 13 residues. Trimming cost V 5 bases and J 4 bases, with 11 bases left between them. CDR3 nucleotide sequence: TGTGCCAGCAGTTTAATCTCGCCCACTGAAGCTTTCTTT. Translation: CASSLISPTEAFF.

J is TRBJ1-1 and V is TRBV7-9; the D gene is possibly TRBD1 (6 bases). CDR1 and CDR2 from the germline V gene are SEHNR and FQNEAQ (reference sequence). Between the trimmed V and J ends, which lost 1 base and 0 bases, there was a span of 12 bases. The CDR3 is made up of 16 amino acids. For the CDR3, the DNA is TGTGCCAGCAGCTTAGGGAGGGGGGAGATGAACACTGAAGCTTTCTTT. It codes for CASSLGRGEMNTEAFF.

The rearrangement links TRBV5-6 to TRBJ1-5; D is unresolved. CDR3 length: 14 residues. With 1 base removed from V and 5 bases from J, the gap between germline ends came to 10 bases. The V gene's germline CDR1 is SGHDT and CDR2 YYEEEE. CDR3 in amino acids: CASSLMNRDQPQHF. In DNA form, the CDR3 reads TGTGCCAGCAGCTTGATGAACCGCGATCAGCCCCAGCATTTT. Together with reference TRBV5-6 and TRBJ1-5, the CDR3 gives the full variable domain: DAGVTQSPTHLIKTRGQQVTLRCSPKSGHDTVSWYQQALGQGPQFIFQYYEEEERQRGNFPDRFSGHQFPNYSSELNVNALLLGDSALYLCASSLMNRDQPQHFGDGTRLSIL.

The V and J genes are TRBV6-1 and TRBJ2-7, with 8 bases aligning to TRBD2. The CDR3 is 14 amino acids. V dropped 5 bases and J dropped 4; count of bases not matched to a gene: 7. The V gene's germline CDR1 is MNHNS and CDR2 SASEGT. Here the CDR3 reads CASSLAGQSYEQYF. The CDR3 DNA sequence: TGTGCCAGCAGTCTAGCGGGCCAATCGTACGAGCAGTACTTC.

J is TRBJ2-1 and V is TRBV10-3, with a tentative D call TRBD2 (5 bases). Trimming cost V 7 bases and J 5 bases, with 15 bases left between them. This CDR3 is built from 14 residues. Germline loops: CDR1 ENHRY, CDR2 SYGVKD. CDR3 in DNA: TGTGCCATCAATTACGGGATCACCGACAATGAGCAGTTCTTC. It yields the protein CAINYGITDNEQFF.

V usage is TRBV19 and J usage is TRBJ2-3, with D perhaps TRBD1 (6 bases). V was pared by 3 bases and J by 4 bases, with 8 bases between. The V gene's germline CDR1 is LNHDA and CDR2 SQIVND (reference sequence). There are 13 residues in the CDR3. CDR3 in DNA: TGTGCCAGTAGTATTTCAGGGGCAGATACGCAGTATTTT. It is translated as CASSISGADTQYF.

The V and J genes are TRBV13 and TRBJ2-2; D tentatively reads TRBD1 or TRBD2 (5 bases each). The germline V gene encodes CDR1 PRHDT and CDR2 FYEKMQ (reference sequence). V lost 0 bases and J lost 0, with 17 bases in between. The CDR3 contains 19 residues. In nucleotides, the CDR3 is TGTGCCAGCAGCTTAGGCACCCCATGGGGGACGGCGAACACCGGGGAGCTGTTTTTT. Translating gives CASSLGTPWGTANTGELFF.

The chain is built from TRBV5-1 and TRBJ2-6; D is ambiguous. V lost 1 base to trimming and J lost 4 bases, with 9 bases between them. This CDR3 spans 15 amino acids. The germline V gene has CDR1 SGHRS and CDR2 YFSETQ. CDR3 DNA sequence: TGCGCCAGCAGCTTGTCCCCCTCCGGGGCCAACGTCCTGACTTTC. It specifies CASSLSPSGANVLTF.

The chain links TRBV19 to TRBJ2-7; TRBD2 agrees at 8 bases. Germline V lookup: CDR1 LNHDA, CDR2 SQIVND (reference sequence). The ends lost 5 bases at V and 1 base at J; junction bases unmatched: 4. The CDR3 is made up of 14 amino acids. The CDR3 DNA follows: TGTGCCAGTAGTCTAGCGGGCCCTTCCTACGAGCAGTACTTC. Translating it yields CASSLAGPSYEQYF.

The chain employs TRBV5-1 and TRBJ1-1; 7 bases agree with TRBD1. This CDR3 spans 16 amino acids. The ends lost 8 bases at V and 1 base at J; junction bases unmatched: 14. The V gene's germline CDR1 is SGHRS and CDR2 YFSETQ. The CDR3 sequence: CARPRGRRGKNTEAFF. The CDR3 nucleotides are TGCGCCAGGCCTAGGGGGCGCCGGGGGAAGAACACTGAAGCTTTCTTT.

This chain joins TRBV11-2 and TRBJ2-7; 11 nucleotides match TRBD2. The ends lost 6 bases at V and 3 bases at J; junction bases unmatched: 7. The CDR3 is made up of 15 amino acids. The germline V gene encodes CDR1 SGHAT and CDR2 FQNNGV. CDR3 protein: CASRPLAGVGYEQYF. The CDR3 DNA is TGTGCCAGCAGACCACTAGCGGGGGTAGGCTACGAGCAGTACTTC.

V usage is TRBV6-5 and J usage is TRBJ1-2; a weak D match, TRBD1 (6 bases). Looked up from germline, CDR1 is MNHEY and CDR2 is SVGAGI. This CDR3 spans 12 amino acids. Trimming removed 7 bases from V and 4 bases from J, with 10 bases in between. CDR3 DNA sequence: TGTGCCAGCAAGGGGGTCGGCTATGGCTACACCTTC. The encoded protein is CASKGVGYGYTF.

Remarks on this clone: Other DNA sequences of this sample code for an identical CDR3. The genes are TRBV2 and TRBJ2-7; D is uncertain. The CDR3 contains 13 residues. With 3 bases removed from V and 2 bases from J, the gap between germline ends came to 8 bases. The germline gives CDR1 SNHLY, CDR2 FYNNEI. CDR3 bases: TGTGCCAGCAGTGAGGCCGGCCCCTACGAGCAGTACTTC. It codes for CASSEAGPYEQYF.

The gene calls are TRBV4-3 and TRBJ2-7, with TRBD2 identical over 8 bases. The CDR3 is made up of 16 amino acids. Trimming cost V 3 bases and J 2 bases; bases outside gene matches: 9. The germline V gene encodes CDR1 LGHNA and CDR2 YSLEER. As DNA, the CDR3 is TGCGCCAGCAGCCAGGGGGACCGGCGGGAGGCCTACGAGCAGTACTTC. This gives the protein CASSQGDRREAYEQYF.

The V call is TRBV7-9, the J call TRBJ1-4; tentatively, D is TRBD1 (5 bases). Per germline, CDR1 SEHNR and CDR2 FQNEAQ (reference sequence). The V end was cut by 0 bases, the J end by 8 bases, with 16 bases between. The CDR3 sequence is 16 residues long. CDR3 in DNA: TGTGCCAGCAGCTTAGCTACGCCCGCCGGGGCCGAAAAACTGTTTTTT. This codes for CASSLATPAGAEKLFF.

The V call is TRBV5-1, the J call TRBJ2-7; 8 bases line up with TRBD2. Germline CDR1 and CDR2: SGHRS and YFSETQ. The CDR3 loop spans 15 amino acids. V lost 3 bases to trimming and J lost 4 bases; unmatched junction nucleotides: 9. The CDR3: CASSSKREKGYEQYF. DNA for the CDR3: TGCGCCAGCAGCTCCAAGCGGGAGAAAGGGTACGAGCAGTACTTC.

The CDR3 DNA follows: TGCGCCAGCAGCTTAAATTCTGGACCCGGCACAGATACGCAGTATTTT. Protein product: CASSLNSGPGTDTQYF. The genes are TRBV5-1 and TRBJ2-3; D is ambiguous. The CDR3 length is 16 residues. CDR1 is SGHRS and CDR2 is YFSETQ in the germline V gene. Between the trimmed V and J ends, which lost 2 bases and 1 base, there was a span of 14 bases.